These 21 T cell receptor beta chains were sequenced from one sample in a study of T cell changes during pregnancy in multiple sclerosis. This table comes from immunoSEQ multiplex PCR, and its TCRdb copy is limited to in-frame clones, with some not included. Of approximately 31,000 clones in the sample, 75% to 90% are singletons; the top ten hold approximately 6.1%. The sample consisted of CD8+ T cells from peripheral blood mononuclear cells, taken in the second trimester of pregnancy. The receptors come from a female donor with multiple sclerosis, enrolled in a pregnancy study.

The rearrangement joins TRBV6-6 to TRBJ2-7, with a weak D call TRBD1 (6 bases). Trimming stripped 7 bases from V and 2 bases from J, with 18 bases between. The CDR3 is 15 amino acids. Germline-derived CDR1 and CDR2 are MNHNY and SVGAGI (reference sequence). CDR3 coding DNA: TGTGCCAGCACTAGCAGGGGCCGCTTTCCCTACGAGCAGTACTTC. This gives the protein CASTSRGRFPYEQYF.

The chain employs TRBV6-5 and TRBJ1-2, with no clear D. Germline CDR1 MNHEY, CDR2 SVGAGI. V gave up 6 bases and J gave up 5 bases, with 19 bases separating them. This CDR3 has 15 amino acids. CDR3 amino acids: CASRLSEAFLYGYTF. The CDR3 region has the DNA TGTGCCAGCAGACTATCGGAGGCGTTTCTTTATGGCTACACCTTC.

The chain carries TRBV11-3 and TRBJ1-1; D call uncertain. The CDR3 spans 14 residues. CDR1 is SGHNT, CDR2 YENEEA, per germline. Trimming cost V 5 bases and J 5 bases, with 15 bases left between them. CDR3 loop: CASSPIDGLTEAFF. Written as DNA, the CDR3 is TGTGCCAGCAGCCCTATCGACGGGTTGACTGAAGCTTTCTTT.

The chain carries TRBV7-6 and TRBJ2-1, with unresolved D. V lost 1 base and J lost 7, with 17 bases in between. This CDR3 contains 16 residues. Germline lookup yields CDR1 SGHVS and CDR2 FNYEAQ. The CDR3 is CASSLDHPPGRNEQFF. The CDR3 DNA follows: TGTGCCAGCAGCTTAGACCACCCGCCGGGTCGAAATGAGCAGTTCTTC.

The CDR3 here is CASSSTGAPIERYF. CDR3 coding DNA: TGTGCCAGCAGCTCTACAGGGGCACCCATAGAGAGGTACTTC. The chain couples TRBV7-9 to TRBJ2-7; 7 nucleotides match TRBD1. CDR3 length: 14 amino acids. The V gene end was trimmed by 4 bases and the J gene end by 12 bases; junction bases not matched to a gene: 15. Germline V gene lookup returns CDR1 SEHNR and CDR2 FQNEAQ (reference sequence).

This clone appeared a few times. The chain couples TRBV25-1 to TRBJ1-5; D unclear. Trimming removed 3 bases at V and 4 bases at J, with 10 bases between. CDR1 MGHDK and CDR2 SYGVNS come from the germline V gene. This CDR3 region has 14 residues. The CDR3 spells CASSDGWRNQPQHF. The CDR3 bases are TGTGCCAGCAGTGACGGATGGAGAAATCAGCCCCAGCATTTT.

The chain recombines TRBV5-1 with TRBJ2-1; 14 positions match TRBD2. This CDR3 is 15 amino acids long. Germline CDR1 reads SGHRS; CDR2 reads YFSETQ. The J segment lost 8 bases and the V segment lost 4 bases, leaving 5 bases of the junction unmatched. CDR3 residues: CASSPGTSGSDEQFF. In DNA, the CDR3 is TGCGCCAGCAGCCCCGGGACTAGCGGGAGTGATGAGCAGTTCTTC.

This chain links TRBV27 with TRBJ1-3; 9 nucleotides line up with TRBD1. V was pared by 0 bases and J by 2 bases, with 2 bases of the junction left unmatched. In germline, CDR1 is MNHEY, CDR2 SMNVEV (reference sequence). This CDR3 has 16 residues. CDR3: CASSLSGTGTGNTIYF. As DNA, the CDR3 is TGTGCCAGCAGTTTATCGGGGACAGGGACTGGAAACACCATATATTTT.

The chain's CDR3 is CASSLGAREYTEAFF. CDR3 nucleotides: TGTGCCAGCAGCTTGGGGGCCAGGGAATACACTGAAGCTTTCTTT. The chain combines TRBV5-8 with TRBJ1-1; possible D gene TRBD1, 5 bases. Germline-derived CDR1 and CDR2 are SGHTS and YDEGEE. V shed 0 bases and J shed 3 bases, with 12 bases lying between them. This CDR3 comprises 15 residues.

This chain links TRBV4-1 with TRBJ2-1; 8 bases are a match to TRBD2. The CDR3 is 14 amino acids. Germline V gives CDR1 MGHRA, CDR2 YSYEKL. The V gene end was trimmed by 3 bases and the J gene end by 7 bases; junction bases not matched to a gene: 5. CDR3: CASSHSGGPNEQFF. CDR3 DNA: TGCGCCAGCAGCCATTCGGGAGGGCCAAATGAGCAGTTCTTC.

This clone occurred once. V gene TRBV13 combines with J gene TRBJ2-3, with 12 bases aligning to TRBD2. V dropped 4 bases and J dropped 6; count of bases not matched to a gene: 5. The CDR3 covers 15 residues. The germline CDR1 and CDR2 sequences are PRHDT and FYEKMQ (reference sequence). The CDR3 DNA follows: TGTGCCAGCAGCTCTCACGGGACTAGCGGGGATACGCAGTATTTT. Protein product: CASSSHGTSGDTQYF. The full variable domain, rest sourced from reference TRBV13 and TRBJ2-3, is AAGVIQSPRHLIKEKRETATLKCYPIPRHDTVYWYQQGPGQDPQFLISFYEKMQSDKGSIPDRFSAQQFSDYHSELNMSSLELGDSALYFCASSSHGTSGDTQYFGPGTRLTVL.

The chain has TRBV27 and TRBJ2-7; 12 bases line up with TRBD2. There are 14 residues in the CDR3. Germline V CDR1 and CDR2: MNHEY, SMNVEV (reference sequence). The V and J ends lost 4 bases and 3 bases, in that order; junction bases with no gene match: 1. The CDR3 bases are TGTGCCAGCAGTTCGACTAGCGGGAGCTACGAGCAGTACTTC. Translated, it gives CASSSTSGSYEQYF.

This clone rates as medium-sized. V and J are TRBV19 and TRBJ1-5; D unclear. Germline CDR1 and CDR2: LNHDA and SQIVND (reference sequence). The CDR3 has 16 amino acids. V lost 6 bases, J lost 0 bases, and 15 bases lay in between. CDR3 amino acids: CASRGREVYSNQPQHF. The CDR3 nucleotides are TGTGCCAGTAGGGGGAGAGAAGTTTATAGCAATCAGCCCCAGCATTTT.

The V call is TRBV6-5, the J call TRBJ2-1, with D uncertain. In germline, CDR1 is MNHEY, CDR2 SVGAGI. The V and J ends lost 0 bases and 6 bases respectively, with 9 bases between them. CDR3 size: 14 residues. Here the CDR3 reads CASSYSIEANEQFF. CDR3 nucleotides: TGTGCCAGCAGTTACTCGATAGAAGCCAATGAGCAGTTCTTC.

V is TRBV9 and J is TRBJ1-1; D is ambiguous. Germline V gene sequence: CDR1 SGDLS, CDR2 YYNGEE. This CDR3 is 13 amino acids long. Trimming took off 0 bases at V and 8 bases at J, with 11 bases between the two ends. CDR3 protein: CASSVEGTGEAFF. In DNA form, the CDR3 reads TGTGCCAGCAGCGTAGAAGGAACGGGAGAAGCTTTCTTT.

The rearrangement uses TRBV7-9 and TRBJ2-7; D possibly corresponds to TRBD2 (6 bases). Trimming left V 2 bases short and J 2 bases short, with 13 bases between. Germline values: CDR1 SEHNR, CDR2 FQNEAQ (reference sequence). This CDR3 region has 15 residues. CDR3 sequence (DNA): TGTGCCAGCAGCTTAATTTCAAGCGGGCCCTACGAGCAGTACTTC. It is translated as CASSLISSGPYEQYF. The variable domain in full, with the rest retrieved from reference TRBV7-9 and TRBJ2-7, is DTGVSQNPRHKITKRGQNVTFRCDPISEHNRLYWYRQTLGQGPEFLTYFQNEAQLEKSRLLSDRFSAERPKGSFSTLEIQRTEQGDSAMYLCASSLISSGPYEQYFGPGTRLTVT.

J is TRBJ2-7 and V is TRBV11-2, with D possibly TRBD1 on 6 matching bases. Per germline, CDR1 SGHAT and CDR2 FQNNGV. The CDR3 runs 13 residues. V was shortened by 5 bases and J by 2 bases, with 10 bases between the two germline ends. The CDR3 coding sequence is TGTGCCAGCAGCCTACACAGGGCCTACGAGCAGTACTTC. It yields the protein CASSLHRAYEQYF.

This rearrangement joins TRBV6-6 to TRBJ1-1; 10 bases are shared with TRBD1. The CDR3 is 13 amino acids. From germline, CDR1 is MNHNY and CDR2 SVGAGI (reference sequence). With 6 bases clipped from V and 5 bases from J, the junction kept 3 bases outside the gene matches. The CDR3 sequence: CASRRDRGTEAFF. CDR3 in DNA: TGTGCCAGCAGAAGGGACAGGGGAACTGAAGCTTTCTTT.

The chain links TRBV4-1 to TRBJ2-6, with TRBD1 matching over 12 bases. Trimming at V came to 3 bases and at J to 3 bases, leaving 3 bases not matched to a gene. The V gene's germline CDR1 is MGHRA and CDR2 YSYEKL. The CDR3 runs to 17 residues. Here the CDR3 DNA reads TGCGCCAGCAGCCAGGGACAGGGGGCCGGTGGGGCCAACGTCCTGACTTTC. Translation: CASSQGQGAGGANVLTF.

The chain couples TRBV7-3 to TRBJ1-2, with TRBD1 matching over 9 bases. This CDR3 region has 13 residues. The junction had 6 bases not matched to a gene; V was cut back by 5 bases and J by 8 bases. The germline CDR1 and CDR2 sequences are SGHTA and FQGTGA. The CDR3 reads CASSQGTGLGYTF. In DNA form, the CDR3 reads TGTGCCAGCAGCCAAGGGACAGGGCTGGGCTACACCTTC.

The chain links TRBV6-4 to TRBJ2-3; 8 bases are a match to TRBD2. V trimming: 4 bases; J trimming: 4 bases; junction bases outside the gene matches: 4. The CDR3 sequence is 14 residues long. CDR1 and CDR2 from the germline V gene are MRHNA and SNTAGT. The CDR3 DNA is TGTGCCAGCAGTGTGGCGGGAGGAGCAGATACGCAGTATTTT. Translating gives CASSVAGGADTQYF.